This TCR beta chain was found in a study of T cell repertoires in cytomegalovirus infection. On the study more broadly: Indicated by public TCR beta signatures were CMV infection and matching HLA type. Study-level results: Summed public TCR beta family frequency identified CMV carriers bearing the relevant HLA. Clonotypes of TCR beta that were HLA-C-restricted and CMV-specific dominated the ex vivo response.

The CDR3 spans 15 residues. Germline V gene sequence: CDR1 SGHAT, CDR2 FQNNGV. The germline V and J ends were trimmed by 2 bases and 1 base, with 12 bases remaining between them. A note on this clonotype: Antigen specificity is unknown.

TCRdb reprocessed the reads with MiXCR, giving one entry per CDR3 protein. The sample lists over 150,000 distinct CDR3 sequences; about 21% were seen once. The receptor was isolated from a human donor in good health (CMV status not recorded). Some clones in this sample may be carry-over from other donors' samples. The V call is TRBV11-2, the J call TRBJ2-7, with D possibly TRBD2 on 6 matching bases. The material sequenced was PBMCs. The chain's CDR3 is CASSLRRGLSYEQYF. The CDR3, as DNA: TGTGCCAGCAGCTTAAGGAGGGGCCTTTCCTACGAGCAGTACTTC.